Listed here are 21 T cell receptor beta chains from one sample, sequenced in a study of T cells expressing NK-cell markers. TCRdb reprocessed the 5' RACE reads and keeps a single row for each CDR3 protein, giving no DNA. This sample's table has about 460,000 distinct CDR3 sequences. Sequencing input: blood T cells: a sorted CD56 or NKG2C T cell subset, CD4+ or CD8+ T cells, or bulk PBMC T cells (not recorded which). The receptor set was obtained from a woman between 45 and 65 years old in good health.

The V call is TRBV11-3, the J call TRBJ2-5; TCRdb's D call, TRBD1, is unchecked because there is no DNA. Germline V lookup: CDR1 SGHNT, CDR2 YENEEA. The CDR3 sequence is 15 residues long. The CDR3 region is CASSLTTGSGETQYF.

The rearrangement joins TRBV7-6 to TRBJ2-7; TCRdb proposes TRBD2, but this gene call is untestable without DNA. Germline CDR1 is SGHVS and CDR2 is FNYEAQ. The CDR3 has 15 residues. This CDR3 is CASSFRLADSYEQYF.

CDR3 protein: CASSNLAGGPTYEQYF. The chain links TRBV28 to TRBJ2-7; TCRdb returns TRBD2, unconfirmable since there is no DNA. There are 16 residues in the CDR3. Germline V CDR1 and CDR2: MDHEN, SYDVKM.

This chain uses TRBV5-1 with TRBJ1-1; TCRdb gives TRBD1 as the D gene, but with no DNA this cannot be confirmed. Germline V CDR1 and CDR2: SGHRS, YFSETQ. The CDR3 runs 14 residues. This CDR3 reads CASSLLETGERAFF.

The chain joins TRBV3-1 to TRBJ2-1; the D gene TCRdb calls, TRBD2, cannot be checked with no DNA. This CDR3 has 13 amino acids. Germline V gives CDR1 LGHDT, CDR2 YNNKEL (reference sequence). CDR3: CASSHNRAPGQFF.

CDR3: CSVGDRGGSPLHF. This chain uses TRBV29-1 with TRBJ1-6; the TCRdb D gene call, TRBD1, has no DNA to confirm it. Looked up from germline, CDR1 is SQVTM and CDR2 is ANQGSEA. This CDR3 contains 13 residues.

The rearrangement uses TRBV5-1 and TRBJ2-5; TCRdb indicates TRBD1, and absent DNA this call remains unverified. The CDR3 is made up of 14 amino acids. The germline CDR1 and CDR2 sequences are SGHRS and YFSETQ. The CDR3 is CASLEVGRRETQYF.

V is TRBV20-1 and J is TRBJ1-2; TCRdb selects TRBD1, and the lack of DNA leaves this call unchecked. Germline values: CDR1 DFQATT, CDR2 SNEGSKA (reference sequence). This CDR3 region has 11 residues. CDR3 region: CSAPRDFKYTF.

V is TRBV12-3 or TRBV12-4 and J is TRBJ2-1; TCRdb returns TRBD1, unconfirmable since there is no DNA. The CDR3 contains 14 residues. CDR3 sequence reads: CASSFLTGGDEQFF.

V and J are TRBV6-2 or TRBV6-3 and TRBJ1-5; TCRdb lists TRBD1, though no DNA is available to test this call. Germline V CDR1 and CDR2: MNHEY, SVGEGT. The CDR3 runs to 13 residues. CDR3 sequence reads: CASRGTGDGPQHF.

The CDR3 sequence: CASGHSQGARVNYGYTF. The chain is built from TRBV5-1 and TRBJ1-2; TCRdb's assignment of TRBD1 cannot be checked, as there is no DNA. The germline gives CDR1 SGHRS, CDR2 YFSETQ. There are 17 residues in the CDR3.

The chain is built from TRBV10-3 and TRBJ2-3. The germline V gene has CDR1 ENHRY and CDR2 SYGVKD. The CDR3 length is 13 residues. CDR3 in amino acids: CAISDQATDTQYF.

The V and J genes are TRBV5-1 and TRBJ1-2; TCRdb proposes TRBD1, but this gene call is untestable without DNA. Germline V gene data show CDR1 as SGHRS and CDR2 as YFSETQ. The CDR3 runs 12 residues. The CDR3 sequence is CASSLDRHRYTF.

This sequence joins TRBV10-2 and TRBJ2-5; the D call of TRBD1 rests on TCRdb alone, since no DNA is present to check it. Germline CDR1 WSHSY, CDR2 SAAADI. The CDR3 length is 15 residues. CDR3 amino acids: CASSDFRGGGETQYF.

The genes are TRBV24-1 and TRBJ2-5; TCRdb outputs TRBD2, but without DNA this stays unchecked. Looked up from germline, CDR1 is KGHDR and CDR2 is SFDVKD. CDR3 length equals 16 residues. The CDR3 region is CATSAWGTSGQETQYF.

This chain connects TRBV10-3 to TRBJ2-3. The CDR3 covers 12 residues. Germline V gene sequence: CDR1 ENHRY, CDR2 SYGVKD. The CDR3 loop is CAIGPATDTQYF.

V and J are TRBV18 and TRBJ1-1; absent DNA, TCRdb's TRBD1 call cannot be checked. CDR1 KGHSH and CDR2 LQKENI come from the germline V gene. This CDR3 has 17 residues. The CDR3 region is CASSPLRPRTEGTEAFF.

The V call is TRBV4-2, the J call TRBJ2-1; TCRdb calls TRBD2, which cannot be checked without DNA. The CDR3 has 17 amino acids. Germline CDR1 and CDR2: LGHNA and YNFKEQ. The chain's CDR3 is CASSQDRASGRRMVQFF.

V is TRBV12-3 or TRBV12-4 and J is TRBJ1-4; TCRdb lists TRBD1, though no DNA is available to test this call. CDR3 size: 13 residues. CDR3 residues: CASSFRDNEKLFF.

This chain uses TRBV20-1 with TRBJ2-4; TCRdb reports TRBD1, a call that lacks DNA to check it against. The germline V gene has CDR1 DFQATT and CDR2 SNEGSKA (reference sequence). The CDR3 has 13 amino acids. Here the CDR3 reads CSARDRAGDIQYF.

This chain joins TRBV6-5 and TRBJ1-3. CDR1 and CDR2 (germline): MNHEY, SVGAGI. The CDR3 spans 14 residues. The CDR3 is CASSYSKFQNTIYF.